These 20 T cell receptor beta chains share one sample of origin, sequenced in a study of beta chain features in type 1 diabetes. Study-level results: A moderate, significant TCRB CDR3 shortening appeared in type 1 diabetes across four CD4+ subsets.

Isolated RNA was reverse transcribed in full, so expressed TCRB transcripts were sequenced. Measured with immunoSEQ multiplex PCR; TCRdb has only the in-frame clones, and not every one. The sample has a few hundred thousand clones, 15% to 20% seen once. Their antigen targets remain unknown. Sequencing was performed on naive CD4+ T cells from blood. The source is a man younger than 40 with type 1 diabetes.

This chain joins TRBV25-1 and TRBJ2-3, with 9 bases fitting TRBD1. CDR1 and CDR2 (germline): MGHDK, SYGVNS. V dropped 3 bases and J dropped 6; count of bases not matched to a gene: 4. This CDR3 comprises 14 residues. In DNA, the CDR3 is TGTGCCAGCAGTGATCGGACAGGGGCGGATACGCAGTATTTT. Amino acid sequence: CASSDRTGADTQYF. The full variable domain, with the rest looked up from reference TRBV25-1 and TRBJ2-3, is EADIYQTPRYLVIGTGKKITLECSQTMGHDKMYWYQQDPGMELHLIHYSYGVNSTEKGDLSSESTVSRIRTEHFPLTLESARPSHTSQYLCASSDRTGADTQYFGPGTRLTVL.

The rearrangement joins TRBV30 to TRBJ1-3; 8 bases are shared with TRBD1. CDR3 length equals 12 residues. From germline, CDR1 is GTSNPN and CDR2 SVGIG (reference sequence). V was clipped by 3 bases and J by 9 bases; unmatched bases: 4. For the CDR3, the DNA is TGTGCCTGGAGCGGACAGGGTTTCACCATATATTTT. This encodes CAWSGQGFTIYF.

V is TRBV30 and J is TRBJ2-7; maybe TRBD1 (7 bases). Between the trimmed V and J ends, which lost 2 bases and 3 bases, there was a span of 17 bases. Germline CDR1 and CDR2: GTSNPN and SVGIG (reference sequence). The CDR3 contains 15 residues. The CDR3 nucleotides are TGTGCCTGGAGTATGAACGCGGGACAGTTCTACGAGCAGTACTTC. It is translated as CAWSMNAGQFYEQYF.

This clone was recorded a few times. CDR3 region: CASREPGRTGELFF. The CDR3, as DNA: TGTGCCAGCAGGGAACCAGGTCGCACCGGGGAGCTGTTTTTT. The chain links TRBV25-1 to TRBJ2-2; no reliable D call. The CDR3 totals 14 residues. V was shortened by 6 bases and J by 4 bases, with 12 bases between the two germline ends. From germline, CDR1 is MGHDK and CDR2 SYGVNS. Together with reference TRBV25-1 and TRBJ2-2, the CDR3 gives the full variable domain: EADIYQTPRYLVIGTGKKITLECSQTMGHDKMYWYQQDPGMELHLIHYSYGVNSTEKGDLSSESTVSRIRTEHFPLTLESARPSHTSQYLCASREPGRTGELFFGEGSRLTVL.

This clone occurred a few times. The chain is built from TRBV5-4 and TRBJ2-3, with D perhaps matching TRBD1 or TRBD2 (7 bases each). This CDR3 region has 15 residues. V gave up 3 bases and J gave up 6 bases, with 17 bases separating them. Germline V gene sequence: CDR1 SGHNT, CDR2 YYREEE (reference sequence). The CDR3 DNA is TGTGCCAGCAGCTCAGGGGGGGCCGATGCTGATACGCAGTATTTT. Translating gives CASSSGGADADTQYF.

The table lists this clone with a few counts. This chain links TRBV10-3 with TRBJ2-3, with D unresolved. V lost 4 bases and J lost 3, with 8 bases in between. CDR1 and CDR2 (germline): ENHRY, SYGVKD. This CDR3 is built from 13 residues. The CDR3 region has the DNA TGTGCCATCAGTGTGGGAAGGACAGATACGCAGTATTTT. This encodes CAISVGRTDTQYF.

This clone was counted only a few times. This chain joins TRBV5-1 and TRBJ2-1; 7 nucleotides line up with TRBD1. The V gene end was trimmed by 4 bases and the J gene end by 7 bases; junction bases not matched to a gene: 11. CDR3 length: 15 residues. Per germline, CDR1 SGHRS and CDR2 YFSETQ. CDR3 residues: CASSIGTVGYNEQFF. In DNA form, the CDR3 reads TGCGCCAGCAGCATCGGGACAGTTGGTTATAATGAGCAGTTCTTC. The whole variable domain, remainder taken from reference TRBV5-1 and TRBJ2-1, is KAGVTQTPRYLIKTRGQQVTLSCSPISGHRSVSWYQQTPGQGLQFLFEYFSETQRNKGNFPGRFSGRQFSNSRSEMNVSTLELGDSALYLCASSIGTVGYNEQFFGPGTRLTVL.

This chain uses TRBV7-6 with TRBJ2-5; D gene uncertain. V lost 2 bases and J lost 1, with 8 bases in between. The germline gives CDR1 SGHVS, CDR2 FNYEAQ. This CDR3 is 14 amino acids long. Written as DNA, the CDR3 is TGTGCCAGCAGCTTAAAGGCAGGCCAAGAGACCCAGTACTTC. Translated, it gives CASSLKAGQETQYF.

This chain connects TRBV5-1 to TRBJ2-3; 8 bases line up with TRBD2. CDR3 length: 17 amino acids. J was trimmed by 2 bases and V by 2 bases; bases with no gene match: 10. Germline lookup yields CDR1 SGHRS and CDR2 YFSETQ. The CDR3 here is CASSFRSSGRITDTQYF. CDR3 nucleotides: TGCGCCAGCAGCTTTAGATCGAGCGGGAGAATCACAGATACGCAGTATTTT.

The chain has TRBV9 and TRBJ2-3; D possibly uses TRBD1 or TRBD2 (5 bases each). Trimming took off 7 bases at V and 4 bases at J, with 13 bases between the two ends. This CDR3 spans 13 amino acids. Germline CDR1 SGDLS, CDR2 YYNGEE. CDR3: CASRPRDPDTQYF. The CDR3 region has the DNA TGTGCCAGCCGCCCCAGGGACCCAGATACGCAGTATTTT.

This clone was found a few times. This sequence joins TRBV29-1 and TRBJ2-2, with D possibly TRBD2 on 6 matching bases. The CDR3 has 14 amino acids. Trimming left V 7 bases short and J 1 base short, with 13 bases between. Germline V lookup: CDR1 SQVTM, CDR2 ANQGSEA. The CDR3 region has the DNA TGCAGCGGGGGAGGAGGAATGAACACCGGGGAGCTGTTTTTT. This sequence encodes CSGGGGMNTGELFF.

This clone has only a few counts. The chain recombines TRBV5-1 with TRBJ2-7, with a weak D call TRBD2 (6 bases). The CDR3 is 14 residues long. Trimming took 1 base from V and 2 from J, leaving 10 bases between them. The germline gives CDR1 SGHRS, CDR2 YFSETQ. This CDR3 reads CASSLMEGTYEQYF. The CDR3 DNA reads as TGCGCCAGCAGCTTGATGGAGGGAACCTACGAGCAGTACTTC.

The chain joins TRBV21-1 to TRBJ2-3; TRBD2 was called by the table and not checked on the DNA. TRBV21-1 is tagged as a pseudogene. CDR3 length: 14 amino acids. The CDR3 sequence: CARVRVSGTDTQYF. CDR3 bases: TGTGCCAGAGTGAGGGTTTCGGGCACAGATACGCAGTATTTT.

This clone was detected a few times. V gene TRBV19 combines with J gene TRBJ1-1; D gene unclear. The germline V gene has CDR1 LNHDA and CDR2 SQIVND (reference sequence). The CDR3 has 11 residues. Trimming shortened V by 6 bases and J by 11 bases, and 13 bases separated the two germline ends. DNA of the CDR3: TGTGCCAGTAGCGGACCTGGCCCGGCTTTCTTT. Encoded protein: CASSGPGPAFF. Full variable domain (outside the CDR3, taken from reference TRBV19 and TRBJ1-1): DGGITQSPKYLFRKEGQNVTLSCEQNLNHDAMYWYRQDPGQGLRLIYYSQIVNDFQKGDIAEGYSVSREKKESFPLTVTSAQKNPTAFYLCASSGPGPAFFGQGTRLTVV.

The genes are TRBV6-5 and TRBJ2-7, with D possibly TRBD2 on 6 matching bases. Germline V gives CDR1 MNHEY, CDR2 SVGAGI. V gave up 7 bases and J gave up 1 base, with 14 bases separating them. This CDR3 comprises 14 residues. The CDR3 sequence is CASTLAAGSYEQYF. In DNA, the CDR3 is TGTGCCAGCACCTTAGCGGCGGGATCCTACGAGCAGTACTTC.

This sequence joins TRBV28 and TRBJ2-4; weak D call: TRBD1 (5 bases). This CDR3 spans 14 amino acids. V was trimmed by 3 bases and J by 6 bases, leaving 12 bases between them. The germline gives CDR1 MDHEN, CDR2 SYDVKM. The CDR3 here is CASSFGRGRNIQYF. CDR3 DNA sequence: TGTGCCAGCAGTTTTGGAAGGGGCAGAAACATTCAGTACTTC.

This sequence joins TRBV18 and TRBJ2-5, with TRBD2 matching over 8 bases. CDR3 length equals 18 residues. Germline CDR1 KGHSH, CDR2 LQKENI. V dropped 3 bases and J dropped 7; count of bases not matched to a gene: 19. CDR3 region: CASSPARASSGSSGTQYF. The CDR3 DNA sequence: TGTGCCAGCTCACCCGCGAGGGCAAGCAGCGGGAGTTCGGGGACCCAGTACTTC.

CDR3 sequence reads: CSVEDSGAGETQYF. The CDR3, as DNA: TGCAGCGTTGAAGATAGCGGGGCCGGAGAGACCCAGTACTTC. V usage is TRBV29-1 and J usage is TRBJ2-5, with TRBD2 identical over 8 bases. Trimming at V came to 0 bases and at J to 4 bases, leaving 4 bases not matched to a gene. The germline V gene encodes CDR1 SQVTM and CDR2 ANQGSEA. The CDR3 sequence is 14 residues long.

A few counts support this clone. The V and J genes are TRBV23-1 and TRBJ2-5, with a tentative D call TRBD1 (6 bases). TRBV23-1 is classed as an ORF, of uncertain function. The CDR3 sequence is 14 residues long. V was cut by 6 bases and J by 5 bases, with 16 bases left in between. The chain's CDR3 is CASSGSGTKETQYF. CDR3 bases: TGCGCCAGCAGCGGGTCCGGGACAAAGGAGACCCAGTACTTC.

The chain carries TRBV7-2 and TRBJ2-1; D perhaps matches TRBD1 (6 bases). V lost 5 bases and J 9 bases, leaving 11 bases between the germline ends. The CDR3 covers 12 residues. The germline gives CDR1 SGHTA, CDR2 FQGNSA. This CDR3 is CASSRQGFEQFF. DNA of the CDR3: TGTGCCAGCAGCCGCCAGGGGTTTGAGCAGTTCTTC.